The 13 T cell receptor beta chains presented below share a single source sample, sequenced in a study of prognosis after radiotherapy for stage I lung cancer. Amplicons of TCR beta CDR3 were generated from genomic DNA by two-round multiplex PCR. Primers (each specific to one TRBV or TRBJ gene) were used in first-round PCR. MiXCR, applied by TCRdb to the multiplex PCR reads, yields one record per CDR3 protein. Of about 28,000 distinct CDR3 sequences listed, 31% are singletons. The source was PBMCs, collected before or after stereotactic body radiation therapy (not recorded which). The receptors shown here come from a donor aged 50 or older with non-small cell lung cancer.

V is TRBV12-3 or TRBV12-4 and J is TRBJ1-2; the match to TRBD1 covers 8 bases. CDR3 size: 14 residues. J was trimmed by 7 bases and V by 8 bases; bases with no gene match: 12. The CDR3 loop is CASGLGQGLGGYTF. The CDR3 DNA is TGTGCCAGCGGCCTCGGACAGGGTCTTGGTGGCTACACCTTC.

The sample holds many counts of this clonotype. V is TRBV30 and J is TRBJ2-1; a weak D match, TRBD2 (5 bases). This CDR3 contains 15 residues. Germline assignment: CDR1 GTSNPN and CDR2 SVGIG (reference sequence). V lost 1 base and J lost 6, with 16 bases in between. The CDR3 nucleotides are TGTGCCTGGAGTGGGGGTAGCGTTAGCCTCAATGAGCAGTTCTTC. Amino acids: CAWSGGSVSLNEQFF.

V and J are TRBV25-1 and TRBJ2-6; either TRBD1 or TRBD2 may supply D (6 bases each). Per the germline V gene, CDR1 is MGHDK and CDR2 is SYGVNS. The CDR3 runs 16 residues. The germline V and J ends were trimmed by 5 bases and 16 bases, with 27 bases remaining between them. The CDR3: CASSSMGGLGAKVLTF. The CDR3 DNA is TGTGCCAGCAGTTCTATGGGAGGTCTGGGGGCCAAAGTACTGACTTTC.

This clonotype was seen repeatedly, ten times or more. The genes are TRBV19 and TRBJ2-1; the D is unclear. This CDR3 contains 14 residues. Germline-derived CDR1 and CDR2 are LNHDA and SQIVND (reference sequence). The germline V and J ends were trimmed by 6 bases and 10 bases, with 19 bases remaining between them. The DNA for the CDR3 is TGTGCCAGTAGAGGGCCTTCCTTAGGGATGGAGCAGTTCTTC. Protein product: CASRGPSLGMEQFF.

This clonotype was observed a handful of times. The rearrangement uses TRBV5-6 and TRBJ2-5; either TRBD1 or TRBD2 may fit D (6 bases each). With 3 bases removed from V and 5 bases from J, the gap between germline ends came to 11 bases. The CDR3 runs to 13 residues. Germline V gene lookup returns CDR1 SGHDT and CDR2 YYEEEE. The CDR3 nucleotides read TGTGCCAGCAGCTATGGGGGGCCCGAGACCCAGTACTTC. This encodes CASSYGGPETQYF.

The chain combines TRBV11-2 with TRBJ1-6; D is uncertain. CDR3 length: 17 residues. Germline CDR1 reads SGHAT; CDR2 reads FQNNGV. V lost 5 bases and J 0 bases, leaving 14 bases between the germline ends. The DNA of the CDR3 is TGTGCCAGCAGCCGTAATGGCGGAGACTCCTATAATTCACCCCTCCACTTT. Protein: CASSRNGGDSYNSPLHF.

Many counts were recorded for this clonotype. The rearrangement uses TRBV29-1 and TRBJ1-5, with TRBD1 as a possible D gene (6 bases). Germline values: CDR1 SQVTM, CDR2 ANQGSEA. The ends were cut back, 7 bases at V and 0 bases at J, with 19 bases in the middle. This CDR3 comprises 16 residues. The CDR3 DNA sequence: TGCAGCGCCTCTTTCTCGGGGGGCCATAGCAATCAGCCCCAGCATTTT. Translating gives CSASFSGGHSNQPQHF.

This chain joins TRBV29-1 and TRBJ1-1, with D perhaps matching TRBD1 (5 bases). Trimming removed 6 bases at V and 5 bases at J, with 13 bases between. The CDR3 runs 12 residues. Germline V gene data show CDR1 as SQVTM and CDR2 as ANQGSEA. CDR3 DNA: TGCAGCGTCGCATGGGGCCGAACTGAAGCTTTCTTT. Translating gives CSVAWGRTEAFF.

This clonotype was seen ten or more times. At one of its ends the junction is not consistent with the germline gene, which may arise from a read error. The V gene is TRBV10-2, the J gene TRBJ1-1; D is unresolved. CDR3 length: 13 amino acids. Germline values: CDR1 WSHSY, CDR2 SAAADI. In nucleotides, the CDR3 is TGCGCCAGCAGTGTAGGTGGGAACGCTGAAGCTTTCTTT. Protein: CASSVGGNAEAFF.

This clonotype is deemed medium-sized (0.01 to 0.1%). This sequence joins TRBV12-3 or TRBV12-4 and TRBJ2-2, with D possibly being TRBD1 or TRBD2 (5 bases each). Trimming removed 5 bases at V and 3 bases at J, with 16 bases between. The CDR3 extends over 16 amino acids. The CDR3: CASSDRDPRDTGELFF. Written as DNA, the CDR3 is TGTGCCAGCAGTGACCGGGACCCTAGGGACACCGGGGAGCTGTTTTTT.

Ten or more counts support this clonotype. The rearrangement joins TRBV29-1 to TRBJ2-2; possibly TRBD2 for D (5 bases). The V end lost 5 bases, the J end lost 4 bases, and 11 bases lay between the germline ends. The CDR3 covers 13 residues. CDR1 and CDR2 (germline): SQVTM, ANQGSEA. CDR3 residues: CSVWLALTGELFF. In nucleotides, the CDR3 is TGCAGCGTTTGGCTAGCACTCACCGGGGAGCTGTTTTTT.

This clonotype was picked up many times. This sequence joins TRBV19 and TRBJ2-7, with D unclear. Germline V gene sequence: CDR1 LNHDA, CDR2 SQIVND (reference sequence). V shed 7 bases and J shed 6 bases, with 13 bases lying between them. This CDR3 spans 12 amino acids. The CDR3 nucleotides read TGTGCCAGTACCCTTGATCCAGCCGAGCAGTACTTC. This gives the protein CASTLDPAEQYF.

This clonotype was counted ten times or more. In nucleotides, the CDR3 is TGTGCCAGCAGTTACGTTCGGACAGGGGGTTCATATGGCTACACCTTC. Translation gives CASSYVRTGGSYGYTF. The V call is TRBV6-5, the J call TRBJ1-2; 10 bases are a match to TRBD1. This CDR3 region has 16 residues. Germline V gene lookup returns CDR1 MNHEY and CDR2 SVGAGI. Unmatched junction bases numbered 8, after V lost 2 bases and J lost 5 bases.